This is a list of T cell receptor beta chains from one sample in a study of cytomegalovirus exposure and HLA in healthy donors. Generated by immunoSEQ multiplex PCR, the TCRdb table keeps only in-frame clones and is missing some. The table includes about 120,000 clones, around 81% detected once. The sample was PBMCs. These receptors were taken from a woman between 35 and 50 years old in good health and CMV-seronegative. Each CDR3 is given with its conserved first and last residue. The D gene is left open where the match is weak. Only part of the rows carry a size: once, few, many, or a class if the clone is expanded.

v_gene	d_gene	abundance	j_gene	CDR3nt	CDR3aa
TRBV5-1	TRBD2	-	TRBJ2-5	TGCGCCAGCAGCTCCCCGGGACTAGGAGGAGAGACCCAGTACTTC	CASSSPGLGGETQYF
TRBV2	-	-	TRBJ1-1	TGTGCCAGCTCTTGGGCGGGGAAGCTGAACACTGAAGCTTTCTTT	CASSWAGKLNTEAFF
TRBV5-1	-	-	TRBJ2-5	TGCGCCAGCAGAGTCAGACTGGAGACCCAGTACTTC	CASRVRLETQYF
TRBV30	-	-	TRBJ2-2	TGTGCCTGGAGTGTACTTGGGGGGGCCGCCGGGGAGCTGTTTTTT	CAWSVLGGAAGELFF
TRBV9	-	-	TRBJ2-1	TGTGCCAGCAGCGTAGGCCTCCAATACGAGCCGCAGTTCTTC	CASSVGLQYEPQFF
TRBV2	-	few	TRBJ1-4	TGTGCCAGCAGTGAAGTAAACAGGCAGGGTGAAAAACTGTTTTTT	CASSEVNRQGEKLFF
TRBV7-2	-	-	TRBJ1-5	TGTGCCAGCAGCTTAGTAAATCAGCCCCAGCATTTT	CASSLVNQPQHF
TRBV5-5	-	-	TRBJ1-5	TGTGCCAGCAGCTTTTTTCAGGGACTGGGCAATCAGCCCCAGCATTTT	CASSFFQGLGNQPQHF
TRBV5-1	TRBD1	-	TRBJ2-7	TGCGCCAGCAGTTTGAGTCCCGGGACAGGGCGCGAGCAGTACTTC	CASSLSPGTGREQYF
TRBV29-1	-	-	TRBJ1-2	TGCAGCGTTCAGGAAAACTATGGCTACACCTTC	CSVQENYGYTF
TRBV5-1	TRBD1	few	TRBJ1-2	TGCGCCAGCAGCTCCAACGACAGGGGGAGAGGCTACACCTTC	CASSSNDRGRGYTF
TRBV10-3	TRBD1	-	TRBJ2-7	TGTGCCATCAGTGAGTCGACAGGGAAGAGCTCCTACGAGCAGTACTTC	CAISESTGKSSYEQYF
TRBV7-6	-	-	TRBJ2-7	TGTGCCAGCAGCTCCGCCTACGAGCAGTACTTC	CASSSAYEQYF
TRBV11-3	TRBD2	-	TRBJ2-3	TGTGCCAGCAGTCCCGGCCTAGCGGTGGTTAGCACAGATACGCAGTATTTT	CASSPGLAVVSTDTQYF
TRBV7-6	TRBD1	-	TRBJ1-2	TGTGCCAGCAGCTTAGGGGACAGGGGTTATGGCTACACCTTC	CASSLGDRGYGYTF
TRBV5-1	TRBD2	-	TRBJ2-1	TGCGCCAGCAGCGGGGGGGGATACAACCGCAATGAGCAGTTCTTC	CASSGGGYNRNEQFF
TRBV20-1	-	-	TRBJ1-1	TGCAGTGCTTCAGGGCCCACTGAAGCTTTCTTT	CSASGPTEAFF
TRBV7-6	-	few	TRBJ2-1	TGTGCCAGCAGTTCGGAGGATGAGCAGTTCTTC	CASSSEDEQFF
TRBV29-1	-	-	TRBJ1-1	TGCAGCGTTGAGTTGGGACAGAACACTGAAGCTTTCTTT	CSVELGQNTEAFF
TRBV4-3	TRBD2	-	TRBJ2-3	TGCGCCAGCAGCCAAGGGACTAGTCTAGATACGCAGTATTTT	CASSQGTSLDTQYF
TRBV28	-	-	TRBJ1-5	TGTGCCAGCAGTTTCGATGGGCAGTCCCGGCAGCCCCAGCATTTT	CASSFDGQSRQPQHF
TRBV18	-	medium-sized	TRBJ2-1	TGTGCCAGCTCACTCACGGGGTACTACAATGAGCAGTTCTTC	CASSLTGYYNEQFF
TRBV29-1	-	-	TRBJ2-1	TGCAGCGGGGGGGCTAGCGGCAATGAGCAGTTCTTC	CSGGASGNEQFF
TRBV5-1	-	-	TRBJ2-5	TGCGCCAGCAGAGACCGACCAGGTGACCAAGAGACCCAGTACTTC	CASRDRPGDQETQYF
TRBV9	TRBD2	-	TRBJ2-7	TGTGCCAGCTCCCTAGATGGCGGGGGGTTCGGAGAGCAGTACTTC	CASSLDGGGFGEQYF
TRBV21-1	-	once	TRBJ2-7	TGTGCCAGCAGCAAATCGGACTGCCTAGGCATCCCCTACGAGCAGTACTTC	CASSKSDCLGIPYEQYF
TRBV5-8	TRBD1	once	TRBJ2-7	TGTGCCAGCAGCTCTTACCGGGACAGGGGGTCCTACGAGCAGTACTTC	CASSSYRDRGSYEQYF
TRBV30	TRBD1	-	TRBJ2-7	TGTGCCTGGAGGACAGGGGACACCTCCTACGAGCAGTACTTC	CAWRTGDTSYEQYF
TRBV6-4	-	-	TRBJ2-2	TGTGCCAGCAGTGACGACAGGTTTCCCGGGGAGCTGTTTTTT	CASSDDRFPGELFF
TRBV29-1	-	-	TRBJ2-7	TGCAGCGCCTTCACCACAGTAAACTACGAGCAGTACTTC	CSAFTTVNYEQYF
TRBV11-3	-	-	TRBJ1-2	TGTGCCAGCAGCTCTGGGCCGTTGATCTATGGCTACACCTTC	CASSSGPLIYGYTF
TRBV28	TRBD1	-	TRBJ2-7	TGTGCCAGCAGTGGACACAGGGGGCGAACCTACGAGCAGTACTTC	CASSGHRGRTYEQYF
TRBV7-2	TRBD1	-	TRBJ2-5	TGTGCCAGCAGCACGGGGAGAGGGGGCGGAGAGCAGTACTTC	CASSTGRGGGEQYF
TRBV5-1	-	-	TRBJ1-2	TGCGCCAGCAGACAAGGACGGGAGAACTATGGCTACACCTTC	CASRQGRENYGYTF
TRBV19	TRBD2	-	TRBJ2-7	TGTGCCAGTAACGCTGGGGGGGGTCGGGAGCAGTACTTC	CASNAGGGREQYF
TRBV2	-	-	TRBJ2-3	TGTGCCAGCGAGTTGGGGACTTCACCTAGCACAGATACGCAGTATTTT	CASELGTSPSTDTQYF
TRBV28	TRBD2	-	TRBJ2-1	TGTGCCAGCCGTAGCGGGACCGGGAGTTTAAATGAGCAGTTCTTC	CASRSGTGSLNEQFF
TRBV9	TRBD1	few	TRBJ2-7	TGTGCCAGCAGCGTAAGAGGGACAGGGTCCGACGAGCAGTACTTC	CASSVRGTGSDEQYF
TRBV7-9	TRBD2	-	TRBJ2-1	TGTGCCAGCAGCTTAGTCGGACTAGCGGGAGATCATGAGCAGTTCTTC	CASSLVGLAGDHEQFF
TRBV9	-	-	TRBJ1-1	TGTGCCAGCAGCGTTTTTCGGGAGGACACTGAAGCTTTCTTT	CASSVFREDTEAFF
TRBV7-8	TRBD1	-	TRBJ2-2	TGTGCCAGCAGTTCTCGGGACAGGGTTCCTTTCGGGGAGCTGTTTTTT	CASSSRDRVPFGELFF
TRBV5-1	TRBD2	-	TRBJ2-6	TGCGCCAGCAGCCGTACTAGCGGGGGTAACTCTGGGGCCAACGTCCTGACTTTC	CASSRTSGGNSGANVLTF
TRBV6-4	TRBD1	-	TRBJ1-2	TGTGCCAGCAGTGAGGGTATAGGGGGCAGCTATGGCTACACCTTC	CASSEGIGGSYGYTF
TRBV10-3	-	-	TRBJ2-1	TGTGCCATCAGTGAGGGTAGCGGCCACAGCTCCTACAATGAGCAGTTCTTC	CAISEGSGHSSYNEQFF
TRBV5-1	TRBD2	few	TRBJ2-1	TGCGCCAGCAGCTTACGGACTAGCGGGGGCTACAATGAGCAGTTCTTC	CASSLRTSGGYNEQFF
TRBV7-6	TRBD2	-	TRBJ2-1	TGTGCCAGCAGCCCCACTAGCGGGAGGTACAATGAGCAGTTCTTC	CASSPTSGRYNEQFF
TRBV16	TRBD1	-	TRBJ1-2	TGTGCCAGCAGCCTCGGGACAGCTAACTATGGCTACACCTTC	CASSLGTANYGYTF
TRBV6-6	TRBD1	-	TRBJ1-5	TGTGCCAGCAGTTTCGAGACAGGGGGCTTTCGGCCCCAGCATTTT	CASSFETGGFRPQHF
TRBV12-5	-	-	TRBJ1-3	TGTGCTAGTGGAACAGGATCCTCTGGAAACACCATATATTTT	CASGTGSSGNTIYF
TRBV27	-	-	TRBJ1-4	TGTGCCAGCAGTTTCCCAGAATGGGGGGGGAGGGGATACGAAAAACTGTTTTTT	CASSFPEWGGRGYEKLFF
TRBV6-5	-	-	TRBJ2-7	TGTGCCAGCAGTTACGAGGGGACACAGGGTGGCGAGCAGTACTTC	CASSYEGTQGGEQYF